The clone carrying this T cell receptor (beta chain) came up a few times. Researchers placed approximately 200,000 CFSE-labeled responder cells in culture with approximately 200,000 irradiated, violet-dye-labeled stimulator cells. The data stem from a study of graft-versus-host responses after intestinal transplantation. Study-level information: Multivisceral, liver-intestinal, or isolated intestinal grafts were transplanted into recipients.

V lost 5 bases and J lost 5, with 15 bases in between. The CDR3 has 14 amino acids. Germline V lookup: CDR1 MNHEY, CDR2 SVGAGI. Assay used: immunoSEQ multiplex PCR; TCRdb lists only in-frame clones, some missing. The sample shows around 13,000 clones, 30% of them seen only once. This TCR derives from a human patient who received an intestinal transplant. V and J are TRBV6-5 and TRBJ1-2, with D unclear. The sequences come from alloreactive CD8+ T cells from a mixed lymphocyte reaction culture, collected before intestinal transplant. Noted subset: CFSE-low proliferating T cells sorted from roughly six-day pre-transplant mixed lymphocyte reaction (GvH or HvG direction). As DNA, the CDR3 is TGTGCCAGCAGTGATCGGGCGTCGCTTTATGGCTACACCTTC. Translation gives CASSDRASLYGYTF.